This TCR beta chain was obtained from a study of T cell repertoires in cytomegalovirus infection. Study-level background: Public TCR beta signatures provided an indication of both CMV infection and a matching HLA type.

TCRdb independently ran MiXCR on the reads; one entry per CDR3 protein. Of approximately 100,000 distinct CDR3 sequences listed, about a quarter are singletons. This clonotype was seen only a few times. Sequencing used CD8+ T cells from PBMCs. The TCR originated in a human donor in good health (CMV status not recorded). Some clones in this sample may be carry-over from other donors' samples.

The CDR3 nucleotides are TGTGCCAGCAGTCTTGGCGACAGGGCCAACGAGCAGTACTTC. Translated: CASSLGDRANEQYF. This chain connects TRBV28 to TRBJ2-7, with 7 bases lining up with TRBD1. Trimming removed 5 bases from V and 5 bases from J; junction bases left unmatched: 9. The CDR3 runs 14 residues. Germline loops: CDR1 MDHEN, CDR2 SYDVKM. Filled out from reference TRBV28 and TRBJ2-7, the complete variable domain reads DVKVTQSSRYLVKRTGEKVFLECVQDMDHENMFWYRQDPGLGLRLIYFSYDVKMKEKGDIPEGYSVSREKKERFSLILESASTNQTSMYLCASSLGDRANEQYFGPGTRLTVT.